These 21 T cell receptor beta chains share one sample of origin, sequenced in a study of identical twins. A single record per CDR3 protein comes from TCRdb applying MiXCR to the 5' RACE reads. The profile shows more than 350,000 distinct CDR3 sequences, roughly 9% of them singletons. The sample was naive T cells sorted from blood. The receptor source for this set is a woman in her forties or fifties in good health.

This clonotype was picked up a small number of times. J is TRBJ1-1 and V is TRBV3-1; 7 positions match TRBD1. Germline loops: CDR1 LGHDT, CDR2 YNNKEL (reference sequence). The CDR3 runs 14 residues. After removal of 4 bases from V and 7 bases from J, the junction contained 9 bases not matched to a gene. The CDR3 DNA sequence: TGTGCCAGCAGCCCAACCCGGGACAGTATTGAAGCTTTCTTT. It translates to CASSPTRDSIEAFF.

This clonotype was detected many times. The genes are TRBV24-1 and TRBJ2-3; perhaps D is TRBD1 or TRBD2 (5 bases each). The CDR3 spans 13 residues. The germline gives CDR1 KGHDR, CDR2 SFDVKD. The ends were cut back, 11 bases at V and 2 bases at J, with 13 bases in the middle. DNA of the CDR3: TGTGCCAGCGGGTCAGGGCCCACAGATACGCAGTATTTT. This sequence encodes CASGSGPTDTQYF.

The table lists this clonotype with a few counts. This rearrangement joins TRBV4-1 to TRBJ2-7; D is uncertain. Per the germline V gene, CDR1 is MGHRA and CDR2 is YSYEKL. With 4 bases removed from V and 1 base from J, the gap between germline ends came to 8 bases. This CDR3 has 13 amino acids. In nucleotides, the CDR3 is TGCGCCAGCAGCCGCAGCGAGTCCTACGAGCAGTACTTC. This sequence encodes CASSRSESYEQYF.

This clonotype occurred many times. The chain combines TRBV29-1 with TRBJ2-2; maybe TRBD2 (5 bases). CDR3 length: 12 residues. Trimming pared 6 bases from V and 5 bases from J, leaving 10 bases between. Germline V lookup: CDR1 SQVTM, CDR2 ANQGSEA. CDR3 DNA sequence: TGCAGCGTCGTCCTAGCTACCGGGGAGCTGTTTTTT. Translated: CSVVLATGELFF.

This clonotype was counted many times. The chain links TRBV6-5 to TRBJ1-1; D remains ambiguous. Germline V gives CDR1 MNHEY, CDR2 SVGAGI. This CDR3 region has 15 residues. With 6 bases removed from V and 1 base from J, the gap between germline ends came to 15 bases. The CDR3, as DNA: TGTGCCAGCAGACCCGGGCGACGTCGGAACACTGAAGCTTTCTTT. Protein product: CASRPGRRRNTEAFF.

This clonotype was seen repeatedly, ten times or more. This sequence joins TRBV5-1 and TRBJ1-1; D is possibly TRBD1 (6 bases). Germline CDR1 SGHRS, CDR2 YFSETQ. There are 14 residues in the CDR3. The V end lost 2 bases, the J end lost 0 bases, and 8 bases lay between the germline ends. The CDR3 DNA reads TGCGCCAGCAGCTTAGGACAGATGAACACTGAAGCTTTCTTT. This gives the protein CASSLGQMNTEAFF.

This clonotype appeared many times. The chain carries TRBV12-3 or TRBV12-4 and TRBJ2-7; perhaps TRBD1 as D (6 bases). The V gene lost 4 bases and the J gene lost 3 bases, with 13 bases spanning the gap. CDR3 length equals 14 residues. The CDR3, as DNA: TGTGCCAGCAGTTACACTCGACAGGACTACGAGCAGTACTTC. The encoded protein is CASSYTRQDYEQYF.

The rearrangement joins TRBV6-2 or TRBV6-3 to TRBJ1-1, with D tentatively TRBD1 (5 bases). Germline loops: CDR1 MNHEY, CDR2 SVGEGT. The length of the CDR3 is 14 residues. Trimming stripped 0 bases from V and 3 bases from J, with 8 bases between. The CDR3: CASSYSGVYTEAFF. For the CDR3, the DNA is TGTGCCAGCAGTTACTCGGGGGTTTACACTGAAGCTTTCTTT.

This clonotype was seen at least ten times. V is TRBV2 and J is TRBJ2-7; D may be TRBD1 (5 bases). Trimming stripped 7 bases from V and 0 bases from J, with 13 bases between. Germline V gene lookup returns CDR1 SNHLY and CDR2 FYNNEI. The CDR3 totals 14 residues. This chain's CDR3 is CASTQRTPSYEQYF. The CDR3 nucleotides are TGTGCCAGCACCCAAAGGACACCCTCCTACGAGCAGTACTTC.

Only a few counts were recorded for this clonotype. V usage is TRBV4-1 and J usage is TRBJ2-5; 16 nucleotides match TRBD2. CDR1 is MGHRA, CDR2 YSYEKL, per germline. The CDR3 contains 17 residues. The junction had 3 bases not matched to a gene; V was cut back by 0 bases and J by 5 bases. As DNA, the CDR3 is TGCGCCAGCAGCCAAGAAGGGACTAGCGGGAGGGCCGAGACCCAGTACTTC. Encoded protein: CASSQEGTSGRAETQYF.

This chain's CDR3 is CAVRDSSYGYTF. The CDR3 DNA follows: TGCGCCGTCCGGGACAGCAGCTATGGCTACACCTTC. V gene TRBV10-2 combines with J gene TRBJ1-2; 7 bases map to TRBD1. The V segment lost 11 bases and the J segment 4 bases; nucleotides outside the gene matches: 7. The CDR3 is 12 amino acids. Germline lookup yields CDR1 WSHSY and CDR2 SAAADI.

This clonotype was observed many times. V is TRBV12-3 or TRBV12-4 and J is TRBJ2-5; 10 nucleotides line up with TRBD1. Trimming at V came to 7 bases and at J to 3 bases, leaving 20 bases not matched to a gene. The CDR3 runs to 19 residues. CDR3 DNA: TGTGCCAGCACCGCAGATCCGACAGGGGGCGCGAGGGCCAAAGAGACCCAGTACTTC. Amino acids: CASTADPTGGARAKETQYF.

This clonotype came up a few times. V usage is TRBV3-1 and J usage is TRBJ1-1; D is uncertain. Germline CDR1 LGHDT, CDR2 YNNKEL (reference sequence). The CDR3 is 13 residues long. The V gene lost 1 base and the J gene lost 4 bases, with 7 bases spanning the gap. CDR3 coding DNA: TGTGCCAGCAGCCAAGGCCGGCGCACTGAAGCTTTCTTT. This translates into CASSQGRRTEAFF.

This clonotype occurred a few times. CDR3: CASSEGLAGWSNEQFF. CDR3 DNA: TGTGCCAGCAGTGAAGGTCTAGCGGGATGGTCCAATGAGCAGTTCTTC. The chain employs TRBV2 and TRBJ2-1, with 9 bases matching TRBD2. The junction had 7 bases not matched to a gene; V was cut back by 1 base and J by 6 bases. The CDR3 is 16 residues long. Germline CDR1 SNHLY, CDR2 FYNNEI.

Only one count was recorded for this clonotype. At one end, the junction sequence differs from germline, possibly due to a read error. The chain uses TRBV29-1 and TRBJ2-1; TRBD1 matches 11 bases. The CDR3 extends over 14 amino acids. Germline values: CDR1 SQVTM, CDR2 ANQGSEA. CDR3 sequence (DNA): TGCAGCGCCGCGGGACAGGGGGTTGGCGATGAGCTGTTCTTC. It specifies CSAAGQGVGDELFF.

The table lists this clonotype with many counts. The rearrangement links TRBV20-1 to TRBJ2-3; 8 bases agree with TRBD2. CDR1 and CDR2 from the germline V gene are DFQATT and SNEGSKA (reference sequence). CDR3 length: 14 residues. The trim removed 5 bases at V and 3 bases at J, leaving 7 bases unmatched. CDR3 loop: CSARTSSQTDTQYF. The CDR3 coding sequence is TGCAGTGCTCGGACTAGCTCACAGACAGATACGCAGTATTTT.

This chain uses TRBV20-1 with TRBJ2-5; 12 bases align to TRBD2. Germline V gene sequence: CDR1 DFQATT, CDR2 SNEGSKA (reference sequence). CDR3 length equals 16 residues. V shed 6 bases, J shed 1 base, and the junction held 9 bases outside the gene matches. Here the CDR3 reads CSARKGLAGLQETQYF. The CDR3 coding sequence is TGCAGTGCCAGGAAGGGACTAGCGGGCCTCCAAGAGACCCAGTACTTC.

The chain joins TRBV7-8 to TRBJ2-3; 7 bases agree with TRBD1. Trimming removed 2 bases from V and 5 bases from J; junction bases left unmatched: 1. The CDR3 has 13 amino acids. Germline lookup yields CDR1 SGHVS and CDR2 FQNEAQ. For the CDR3, the DNA is TGTGCCAGCAGCTTATACAGGGGAGATACGCAGTATTTT. Amino acids: CASSLYRGDTQYF.

V gene TRBV6-5 combines with J gene TRBJ2-7; 7 nucleotides agree with TRBD2. This CDR3 is 16 amino acids long. Germline trimming cut 6 bases from V and 4 bases from J; bases unmatched to any gene: 15. Germline V lookup: CDR1 MNHEY, CDR2 SVGAGI. The CDR3 reads CASRLTNQRDYYEQYF. The CDR3, as DNA: TGTGCCAGCAGGTTGACTAACCAGCGGGACTATTACGAGCAGTACTTC.

This chain joins TRBV12-3 or TRBV12-4 and TRBJ2-7; TRBD1 matches 9 bases. After removal of 5 bases from V and 5 bases from J, the junction contained 16 bases not matched to a gene. The CDR3 contains 17 residues. The CDR3, as DNA: TGTGCCAGCAGTCCGTTTAATTGGACAGGGGTTTTCGACGAGCAGTACTTC. This codes for CASSPFNWTGVFDEQYF.

This clonotype showed up just a few times. CDR3 residues: CSASWAELNTGELFF. CDR3 coding DNA: TGCAGTGCTAGTTGGGCAGAATTAAACACCGGGGAGCTGTTTTTT. The chain employs TRBV20-1 and TRBJ2-2; D is ambiguous. The V end was cut by 3 bases, the J end by 2 bases, with 13 bases between. Germline loops: CDR1 DFQATT, CDR2 SNEGSKA (reference sequence). The CDR3 loop spans 15 amino acids.